The sequence of this T cell receptor (beta chain) was determined in a study of T-cell memory formation after mild COVID-19. This clonotype was observed a few times. Its antigen is not identified. TCRdb reprocessed the 5' RACE reads via MiXCR and lists one record per CDR3 protein. Here the sample spans about 410,000 distinct CDR3 sequences, 23% being singletons. Study conclusions and caveats: Researchers found some responding clones in pre-infection memory, a sign that cross-reactive memory joined.

The TCR was taken from an adult woman who had mild COVID-19 (a few samples of this study predate the infection). Cell type and time point are not known. Source material: PBMCs or a T cell subset sorted from them (not recorded which).

This CDR3 reads CASSLRGSPDRGNSPLHF. The CDR3 nucleotides read TGTGCCAGCAGCTTGCGGGGTTCTCCGGACAGGGGTAATTCACCCCTCCACTTT. The rearrangement uses TRBV5-6 and TRBJ1-6; TRBD1 agrees at 9 bases. Unmatched junction bases numbered 11, after V lost 1 base and J lost 6 bases. This CDR3 is built from 18 residues. The germline V gene has CDR1 SGHDT and CDR2 YYEEEE. Drawing the rest from reference TRBV5-6 and TRBJ1-6, the complete variable domain is DAGVTQSPTHLIKTRGQQVTLRCSPKSGHDTVSWYQQALGQGPQFIFQYYEEEERQRGNFPDRFSGHQFPNYSSELNVNALLLGDSALYLCASSLRGSPDRGNSPLHFGNGTRLTVT.